This TCR beta chain came from a study of CD8+ T cells in alopecia areata. Whole-study context: A regimen of oral tofacitinib, 5 to 10 mg twice daily, was given to treated patients.

Investigators isolated RNA and reverse transcribed it into cDNA to act as the sequencing template. The protocol was immunoSEQ multiplex PCR, while the TCRdb copy is restricted to in-frame clones and leaves out a portion. The repertoire holds some 110,000 clones, with about two fifths as singletons. Germline V CDR1 and CDR2: SGHDN, FVKESK. Losses at the gene ends were 4 bases for V and 0 bases for J; bases not matched to a gene: 2. The CDR3 loop spans 15 amino acids. The TCR comes from a human donor with alopecia areata. The chain joins TRBV14 to TRBJ2-1, with 8 bases identical to TRBD2. Material for sequencing was CD4+ T cells sorted from blood. The CDR3 DNA reads as TGTGCCAGCAGCCGCGGGACTAGCTCCTACAATGAGCAGTTCTTC. This translates into CASSRGTSSYNEQFF.